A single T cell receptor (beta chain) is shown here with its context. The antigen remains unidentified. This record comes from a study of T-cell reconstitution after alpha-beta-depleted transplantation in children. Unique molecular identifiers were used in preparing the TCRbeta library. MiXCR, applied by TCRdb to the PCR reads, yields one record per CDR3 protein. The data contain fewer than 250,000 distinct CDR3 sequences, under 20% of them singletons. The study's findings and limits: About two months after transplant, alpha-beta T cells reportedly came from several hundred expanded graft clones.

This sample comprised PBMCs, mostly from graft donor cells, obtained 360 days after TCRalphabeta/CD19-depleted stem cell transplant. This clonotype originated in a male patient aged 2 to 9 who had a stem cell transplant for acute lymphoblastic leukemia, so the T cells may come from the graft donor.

CDR3 in DNA: TGCGCCAGCAGCTTAGGCCCCGGGGTCCGGGACCGTTGGATTGACGCTGAAGCTTTCTTT. It specifies CASSLGPGVRDRWIDAEAFF. V is TRBV5-1 and J is TRBJ1-1; D possibly corresponds to TRBD1 (5 bases). V was clipped by 2 bases and J by 6 bases, with 32 bases between them. The CDR3 extends over 20 amino acids. CDR1 and CDR2 from the germline V gene are SGHRS and YFSETQ. The full variable domain, its missing parts supplied by reference TRBV5-1 and TRBJ1-1, is KAGVTQTPRYLIKTRGQQVTLSCSPISGHRSVSWYQQTPGQGLQFLFEYFSETQRNKGNFPGRFSGRQFSNSRSEMNVSTLELGDSALYLCASSLGPGVRDRWIDAEAFFGQGTRLTVV.